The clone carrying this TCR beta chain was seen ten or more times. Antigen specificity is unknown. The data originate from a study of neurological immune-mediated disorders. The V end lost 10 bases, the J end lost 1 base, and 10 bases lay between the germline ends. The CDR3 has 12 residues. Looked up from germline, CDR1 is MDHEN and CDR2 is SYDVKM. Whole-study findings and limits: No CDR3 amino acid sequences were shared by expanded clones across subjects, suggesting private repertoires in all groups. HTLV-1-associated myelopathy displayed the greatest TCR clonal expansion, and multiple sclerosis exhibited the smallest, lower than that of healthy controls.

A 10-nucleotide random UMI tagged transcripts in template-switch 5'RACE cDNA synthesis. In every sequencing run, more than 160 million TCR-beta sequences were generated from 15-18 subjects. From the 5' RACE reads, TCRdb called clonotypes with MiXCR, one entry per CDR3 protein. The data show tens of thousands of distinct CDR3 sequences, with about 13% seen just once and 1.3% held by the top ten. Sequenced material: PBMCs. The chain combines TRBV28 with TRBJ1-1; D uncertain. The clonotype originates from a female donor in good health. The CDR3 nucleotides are TGTGCCACCCTACACCCGAACACTGAAGCTTTCTTT. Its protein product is CATLHPNTEAFF.